This TCR beta chain was identified during a study of blood T cell repertoires in COVID-19. Study-wide context: In each case, the material was cDNA or gDNA derived from T cells, B-cell-depleted T cells, or PBMCs.

Germline lookup yields CDR1 MNHEY and CDR2 SVGAGI. J lost 6 bases, V lost 8 bases, and 6 bases had no gene match. The CDR3 is 12 residues long. Assay: immunoSEQ multiplex PCR; the TCRdb copy retains only in-frame clones and omits some. The sample has fewer than 90,000 clones, 87% seen once. Input material: peripheral blood. The chain joins TRBV6-5 to TRBJ1-2; TRBD1 matches at 7 bases. This clonotype originated in a male donor with acute or convalescent COVID-19. The CDR3, as DNA: TGTGCCAGCGGACAGGATCTAGATGGCTACACCTTC. The encoded protein is CASGQDLDGYTF.